These T cell receptor beta chains were read from a single sample in a study of blood T cell repertoires in COVID-19. Some clones are missing from TCRdb's copy, which holds only in-frame ones; the method was immunoSEQ multiplex PCR. The profile shows about 130,000 clones, under 85% of them singletons. Sequences were obtained from peripheral blood. The origin of the receptors is a man aged 35-49 years with active or convalescent COVID-19. Both conserved end residues are part of each CDR3. The order of the fields is CDR3 DNA, CDR3 protein, D gene, clone size, V gene, J gene. A D gene is named only where the DNA matches it firmly. Some rows mark clone size as missing; the rest say once, few, many or name a class of expanded clone.

TGTGCCAGCAGCTTGAAGGGACAAAGCAGTCTAGCGGGCAGGACAGATACGCAGTATTTT	CASSLKGQSSLAGRTDTQYF	TRBD2	.	TRBV5-5	TRBJ2-3
TGTGCTTCGAGGAGGACAGGGGGTAGGGATTCACCCCTCCACTTT	CASRRTGGRDSPLHF	TRBD1	.	TRBV30	TRBJ1-6
TGTGCCAGCAGCCTGCTCCAGGGGGCGAACTATGGCTACACCTTC	CASSLLQGANYGYTF	TRBD1	.	TRBV11-2	TRBJ1-2
TGTGCCAGCAGTTTAACCCCAGGGAAGAACACTGAAGCTTTCTTT	CASSLTPGKNTEAFF	.	.	TRBV27	TRBJ1-1
TGCAGCGTTGAAGAAGTACCCCCTAGCTCTGGGGCCAACGTCCTGACTTTC	CSVEEVPPSSGANVLTF	.	.	TRBV29-1	TRBJ2-6
TGTGCCTGGAAAACAACTGGAAACACCATATATTTT	CAWKTTGNTIYF	.	.	TRBV30	TRBJ1-3
TGTGCCAGCAGCCTTTACAATGAGCAGTTCTTC	CASSLYNEQFF	.	.	TRBV6-5	TRBJ2-1
TGTGCCAGCAGCGTACTTGCCCGGAGCCCCTTCACAGATACGCAGTATTTT	CASSVLARSPFTDTQYF	.	.	TRBV9	TRBJ2-3
TGTGCCAGCTCACCGGGCGAGACCCAGTACTTC	CASSPGETQYF	.	.	TRBV18	TRBJ2-5
TGTGCCAGCAGCTTACGGGGTTTGCTGTCCACCGGGGAGCTGTTTTTT	CASSLRGLLSTGELFF	.	.	TRBV5-6	TRBJ2-2
TGTGCCAGCTCACCTCAGGGGGCCTTACAAGAGACCCAGTACTTC	CASSPQGALQETQYF	TRBD1	.	TRBV18	TRBJ2-5
TGCGCCAGCAGCCCGACTGAGAGCAATCAGCCCCAGCATTTT	CASSPTESNQPQHF	.	.	TRBV5-1	TRBJ1-5
TGTGCCAGCAGCTCCACGACAGGGAACTATGGCTACACCTTC	CASSSTTGNYGYTF	TRBD1	.	TRBV7-2	TRBJ1-2
TGTGCCAGCAGCACTTGGTCGGCGGACGAGCAGTACTTC	CASSTWSADEQYF	.	.	TRBV9	TRBJ2-7
TGCGCCAGCAGCGAACAGGGGGTGGGCTATGGCTACACCTTC	CASSEQGVGYGYTF	TRBD1	.	TRBV5-1	TRBJ1-2
TGCGCCAGCAGTCGGGGATCGAACACTGAAGCTTTCTTT	CASSRGSNTEAFF	.	.	TRBV5-1	TRBJ1-1
TGTGCCACCCACGGACAGGCCATTGATGAGCAGTACTTC	CATHGQAIDEQYF	TRBD1	.	TRBV19	TRBJ2-7
TGCGCCAGCAGCCCCGGGCAAGAGACTAGCTCCTACAATGAGCAGTTCTTC	CASSPGQETSSYNEQFF	.	many	TRBV5-1	TRBJ2-1
TGTGCCATCAGATGGAGCGTGGGCACAGATACGCAGTATTTT	CAIRWSVGTDTQYF	.	.	TRBV10-3	TRBJ2-3
TGTGCCAGCAGCTTGGCCTCGAGGGAGGCAGATACGCAGTATTTT	CASSLASREADTQYF	.	once	TRBV5-6	TRBJ2-3
TGTGCCAGCAGTTGGACCGGGACAGGGGGTAGAAATGAGCAGTTCTTC	CASSWTGTGGRNEQFF	TRBD1	once	TRBV6-2/TRBV6-3	TRBJ2-1
TGTGCCAGCAGCCTCCAGGGGGACGGGGAGCTGTTTTTT	CASSLQGDGELFF	TRBD1	.	TRBV7-3	TRBJ2-2
TGTGCCAGTCTACTGAACACTGAAGCTTTCTTT	CASLLNTEAFF	.	.	TRBV6-5	TRBJ1-1
TGTGCCAGCAAGAGACAGGGGCCCTCCTACGAGCAGTACTTC	CASKRQGPSYEQYF	TRBD1	.	TRBV2	TRBJ2-7
TGTGCCAGCAGGACAGGAGCAACTAATGAAAAACTGTTTTTT	CASRTGATNEKLFF	.	.	TRBV6-5	TRBJ1-4